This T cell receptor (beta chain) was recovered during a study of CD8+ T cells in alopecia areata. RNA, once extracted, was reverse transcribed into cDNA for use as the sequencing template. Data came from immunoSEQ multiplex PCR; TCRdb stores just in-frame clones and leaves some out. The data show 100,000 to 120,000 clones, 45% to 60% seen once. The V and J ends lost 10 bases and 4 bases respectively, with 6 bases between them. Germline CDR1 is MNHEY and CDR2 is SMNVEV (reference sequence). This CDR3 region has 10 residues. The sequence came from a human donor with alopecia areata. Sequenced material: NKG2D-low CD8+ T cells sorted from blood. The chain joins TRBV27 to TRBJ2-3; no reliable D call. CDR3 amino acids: CATGADTQYF. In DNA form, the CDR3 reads TGTGCCACTGGCGCAGATACGCAGTATTTT.